The 24 T cell receptor beta chains below come from one sample, sequenced in a study of shared clonotypes between healthy human individuals. Assay: immunoSEQ multiplex PCR; the TCRdb copy retains only in-frame clones and omits some. The sample consists of about 1,500,000 clones, 96% of them appearing once. The sequenced sample was naive CD4+ T cells sorted from blood. Subset reported: CD45RA+ positively selected. These receptors were taken from a man younger than 45 in good health.

This chain links TRBV27 with TRBJ2-7, with 7 nucleotides matching TRBD1. V dropped 5 bases and J dropped 0; count of bases not matched to a gene: 7. The CDR3 spans 15 residues. The germline gives CDR1 MNHEY, CDR2 SMNVEV (reference sequence). In DNA form, the CDR3 reads TGTGCCAGCAGTCCTGAGGGGGCGAGCTCCTACGAGCAGTACTTC. Its protein is CASSPEGASSYEQYF.

In this sample, this clone turned up once. This sequence joins TRBV5-4 and TRBJ2-1, with 12 positions matching TRBD2. Germline CDR1 reads SGHNT; CDR2 reads YYREEE (reference sequence). V was clipped by 3 bases and J by 0 bases; unmatched bases: 13. The CDR3 extends over 20 amino acids. The CDR3 coding sequence is TGTGCCAGCAGCTATTTCGTTCCTAGCGGGAGGGTAGGCTCCTACAATGAGCAGTTCTTC. Its protein product is CASSYFVPSGRVGSYNEQFF.

The chain employs TRBV6-6 and TRBJ2-7; 9 positions agree with TRBD2. The CDR3 runs 14 residues. J gave up 4 bases and V 2 bases, and 3 bases lay outside the gene matches. Germline loops: CDR1 MNHNY, CDR2 SVGAGI (reference sequence). Here the CDR3 reads CASSYELAGYEQYF. The CDR3 nucleotides are TGTGCCAGCAGTTACGAGCTAGCGGGATACGAGCAGTACTTC.

This clone was detected once. CDR3 residues: CASSESSGTGPNTIYF. For the CDR3, the DNA is TGCGCCAGCAGTGAGTCGAGCGGGACAGGGCCGAACACCATATATTTT. The rearrangement uses TRBV10-2 and TRBJ1-3; 9 nucleotides agree with TRBD1. The ends lost 0 bases at V and 7 bases at J; junction bases unmatched: 7. The CDR3 is 16 residues long. Germline values: CDR1 WSHSY, CDR2 SAAADI.

The CDR3 loop reads CAWGPGRPQETQYF. CDR3 DNA: TGTGCCTGGGGGCCGGGCAGGCCTCAAGAGACCCAGTACTTC. The V call is TRBV30, the J call TRBJ2-5, with D hard to call. V lost 5 bases and J 2 bases, leaving 15 bases between the germline ends. The germline V gene encodes CDR1 GTSNPN and CDR2 SVGIG (reference sequence). The CDR3 sequence is 14 residues long.

This chain connects TRBV6-1 to TRBJ1-1; 9 bases are a match to TRBD1. This CDR3 region has 13 residues. Germline loops: CDR1 MNHNS, CDR2 SASEGT. Trimming took 6 bases from V and 7 from J; bases not matched to a gene: 6. DNA of the CDR3: TGTGCCAGCAGGCCCGGACAGGGGCTTGAAGCTTTCTTT. It translates to CASRPGQGLEAFF.

V and J are TRBV7-2 and TRBJ2-7; possible D gene TRBD1, 6 bases. With 4 bases removed from V and 3 bases from J, the gap between germline ends came to 16 bases. The CDR3 loop spans 15 amino acids. CDR1 and CDR2 from the germline V gene are SGHTA and FQGNSA. CDR3 nucleotides: TGTGCCAGCAGCTCCCAACCGGGACAATACTACGAGCAGTACTTC. As protein: CASSSQPGQYYEQYF.

The rearrangement links TRBV9 to TRBJ1-1, with D uncertain. Germline V gene data show CDR1 as SGDLS and CDR2 as YYNGEE. This CDR3 spans 14 amino acids. Trimming cost V 3 bases and J 3 bases, with 12 bases left between them. CDR3 coding DNA: TGTGCCAGCAGCGAGGTCAGTAGGGACACTGAAGCTTTCTTT. Translation: CASSEVSRDTEAFF.

V usage is TRBV27 and J usage is TRBJ1-1; D might be TRBD1 (5 bases). The V gene's germline CDR1 is MNHEY and CDR2 SMNVEV (reference sequence). CDR3 length: 12 amino acids. Trimming took 4 bases from V and 8 from J, leaving 11 bases between them. The CDR3 is CASSSRSGEAFF. The CDR3 DNA reads as TGTGCCAGCAGTTCCAGGTCAGGGGAAGCTTTCTTT.

This chain links TRBV11-2 with TRBJ2-2; D is unresolved. The ends were cut back, 3 bases at V and 2 bases at J, with 7 bases in the middle. CDR3 length: 14 residues. Germline V gene data show CDR1 as SGHAT and CDR2 as FQNNGV. The CDR3: CASSFRINTGELFF. The CDR3 DNA is TGTGCCAGCAGCTTCAGGATAAACACCGGGGAGCTGTTTTTT.

The chain links TRBV11-2 to TRBJ2-2; TRBD2 aligns across 10 bases. The CDR3 length is 16 residues. The ends lost 5 bases at V and 8 bases at J; junction bases unmatched: 11. Germline lookup yields CDR1 SGHAT and CDR2 FQNNGV. The CDR3 DNA follows: TGTGCCAGCAGCCCCCGGCTAGCGGGAGTTACGGGGGAGCTGTTTTTT. Translation: CASSPRLAGVTGELFF.

The genes are TRBV9 and TRBJ2-7; TRBD2 matches 7 bases. V lost 2 bases, J lost 2 bases, and 7 bases stayed unmatched. The CDR3 is 15 residues long. Germline-derived CDR1 and CDR2 are SGDLS and YYNGEE. The CDR3 nucleotides read TGTGCCAGCAGCGTGGTGGCTAGCGGAACCTACGAGCAGTACTTC. This codes for CASSVVASGTYEQYF.

Points on this clone: This same CDR3 is encoded by further DNA sequences in the sample. The chain has TRBV19 and TRBJ1-1; D remains unclear. The germline CDR1 and CDR2 sequences are LNHDA and SQIVND (reference sequence). This CDR3 is 13 amino acids long. V was cut by 2 bases and J by 1 base, with 5 bases left in between. The CDR3 sequence: CASSIRPNTEAFF. In nucleotides, the CDR3 is TGTGCCAGTAGTATACGCCCGAACACTGAAGCTTTCTTT.

The rearrangement joins TRBV7-2 to TRBJ1-2; no reliable D call. Germline lookup yields CDR1 SGHTA and CDR2 FQGNSA. This CDR3 is built from 14 residues. Trimming removed 5 bases at V and 6 bases at J, with 16 bases between. CDR3 DNA sequence: TGTGCCAGCAGCCGTTCCTATTCGTGGGATGGCTACACCTTC. Translating gives CASSRSYSWDGYTF.

In the case of this clone: This same CDR3 is encoded by further DNA sequences in the sample. This rearrangement joins TRBV9 to TRBJ2-2; D assignment may be TRBD1 or TRBD2 (5 bases each). This CDR3 is 13 amino acids long. The V gene lost 2 bases and the J gene lost 4 bases, with 6 bases spanning the gap. Germline V CDR1 and CDR2: SGDLS, YYNGEE. The CDR3 here is CASSVGTTGELFF. CDR3 in DNA: TGTGCCAGCAGCGTCGGGACCACCGGGGAGCTGTTTTTT.

This chain joins TRBV4-3 and TRBJ2-3; D perhaps matches TRBD1 (7 bases). The CDR3 is 18 residues long. Trimming pared 1 base from V and 2 bases from J, leaving 19 bases between. From germline, CDR1 is LGHNA and CDR2 YSLEER. CDR3 residues: CASSQGMTGRRYTDTQYF. CDR3 bases: TGCGCCAGCAGCCAAGGGATGACAGGGAGGAGGTACACAGATACGCAGTATTTT.

This chain links TRBV10-3 with TRBJ2-6, with 10 bases matching TRBD2. Trimming removed 3 bases from V and 2 bases from J; junction bases left unmatched: 1. Germline loops: CDR1 ENHRY, CDR2 SYGVKD. The CDR3 runs to 16 residues. CDR3: CAISDLAGAGANVLTF. DNA of the CDR3: TGTGCCATCAGTGATCTAGCGGGAGCTGGGGCCAACGTCCTGACTTTC.

The CDR3 region is CASSIGGGKGNQPQHF. As DNA, the CDR3 is TGTGCCAGTAGTATCGGAGGGGGTAAGGGCAATCAGCCCCAGCATTTT. V gene TRBV19 combines with J gene TRBJ1-5; possibly TRBD1 for D (6 bases). This CDR3 is 16 amino acids long. With 3 bases removed from V and 2 bases from J, the gap between germline ends came to 14 bases. Germline loops: CDR1 LNHDA, CDR2 SQIVND (reference sequence).

The V and J genes are TRBV5-5 and TRBJ2-7; D gene ambiguous. CDR1 is SGHKS and CDR2 is YYEKEE in the germline V gene (reference sequence). The V end lost 4 bases, the J end lost 6 bases, and 20 bases lay between the germline ends. The CDR3 is 15 amino acids. CDR3 sequence: CASSRTAPYDSEQYF. The CDR3 DNA reads as TGTGCCAGCAGCCGAACCGCCCCCTATGATTCCGAGCAGTACTTC.

This rearrangement joins TRBV7-9 to TRBJ1-1; no firm D call. The V gene lost 7 bases and the J gene lost 6 bases, with 12 bases spanning the gap. This CDR3 has 12 amino acids. Germline V lookup: CDR1 SEHNR, CDR2 FQNEAQ (reference sequence). The CDR3 spells CASTPPSPEAFF. The CDR3 DNA reads TGTGCCAGCACCCCCCCTTCGCCTGAAGCTTTCTTT.

V and J are TRBV6-1 and TRBJ2-7; 11 bases align to TRBD2. The V gene's germline CDR1 is MNHNS and CDR2 SASEGT. CDR3 length equals 15 residues. The ends lost 4 bases at V and 6 bases at J; junction bases unmatched: 8. The CDR3 loop reads CASSASSGRLGEQYF. The CDR3 DNA reads TGTGCCAGCAGTGCCTCTAGCGGGAGGCTAGGCGAGCAGTACTTC.

This clone occurred once. The chain uses TRBV5-1 and TRBJ2-5; 11 bases align to TRBD2. The CDR3 contains 14 residues. The germline V gene encodes CDR1 SGHRS and CDR2 YFSETQ. Germline trimming cut 1 base from V and 5 bases from J; bases unmatched to any gene: 1. This chain's CDR3 is CASSLTSGSETQYF. The CDR3 DNA is TGCGCCAGCAGCTTGACTAGCGGGAGTGAGACCCAGTACTTC.

The V and J genes are TRBV7-9 and TRBJ1-1, with a weak D call TRBD1 (6 bases). V was pared by 7 bases and J by 3 bases, with 6 bases between. The germline V gene encodes CDR1 SEHNR and CDR2 FQNEAQ (reference sequence). The CDR3 loop spans 11 amino acids. The CDR3 loop is CASKGDTEAFF. The CDR3 DNA reads as TGTGCCAGCAAGGGGGACACTGAAGCTTTCTTT.

Only a few counts were recorded for this clone. The chain combines TRBV5-1 with TRBJ2-5; 8 bases are shared with TRBD1. The CDR3 sequence is 16 residues long. Germline CDR1 is SGHRS and CDR2 is YFSETQ. V trimming: 2 bases; J trimming: 1 base; junction bases outside the gene matches: 7. CDR3 sequence (DNA): TGCGCCAGCAGCTTAGGGGGGACAGGACCCCAAGAGACCCAGTACTTC. Translated, it gives CASSLGGTGPQETQYF. The full variable domain, rest sourced from reference TRBV5-1 and TRBJ2-5, is KAGVTQTPRYLIKTRGQQVTLSCSPISGHRSVSWYQQTPGQGLQFLFEYFSETQRNKGNFPGRFSGRQFSNSRSEMNVSTLELGDSALYLCASSLGGTGPQETQYFGPGTRLLVL.